The 14 T cell receptor beta chains in this list originate from one sample, sequenced in a study of Ad26.COV2.S vaccination and SARS-CoV-2 variants. Treatment given: roughly 20 received Ad26.COV2.S at low or high dose, single or two shots; about 5 received placebo; per-sample allocation not given. The study sampled participants on day 63 after the first vaccine or placebo injection. TCRdb keeps only in-frame clones here, not all; method: immunoSEQ multiplex PCR. This table has approximately 360,000 clones, 80% to 90% appearing once. The sequences come from peripheral blood, collected in a trial of Ad26.COV2.S vaccine versus placebo. The receptor source for this set is a person aged 18-60 years who received the Ad26.COV2.S COVID-19 vaccine or a placebo.

This chain joins TRBV12-3 or TRBV12-4 and TRBJ2-7, with unresolved D. The V gene lost 6 bases and the J gene lost 0 bases, with 9 bases spanning the gap. The CDR3 spans 13 residues. The CDR3 sequence: CASSRTTSYEQYF. The CDR3 DNA is TGTGCCAGCAGCCGAACTACCTCCTACGAGCAGTACTTC.

The chain couples TRBV7-8 to TRBJ1-4; 7 bases agree with TRBD1. The CDR3 extends over 16 amino acids. The V gene end was trimmed by 5 bases and the J gene end by 5 bases; junction bases not matched to a gene: 11. Germline V gene data show CDR1 as SGHVS and CDR2 as FQNEAQ. CDR3 sequence: CASSTRQGRRNEKLFF. The DNA of the CDR3 is TGTGCCAGCAGCACACGACAGGGCCGAAGGAATGAAAAACTGTTTTTT. The whole variable domain, remainder taken from reference TRBV7-8 and TRBJ1-4, is GAGVSQSPRYKVAKRGQDVALRCDPISGHVSLFWYQQALGQGPEFLTYFQNEAQLDKSGLPSDRFFAERPEGSVSTLKIQRTQQEDSAVYLCASSTRQGRRNEKLFFGSGTQLSVL.

This sequence joins TRBV5-1 and TRBJ2-3; TRBD1 agrees at 7 bases. Germline V gives CDR1 SGHRS, CDR2 YFSETQ. CDR3 size: 15 residues. The V and J ends lost 2 bases and 1 base, in that order; junction bases with no gene match: 4. The CDR3 DNA reads TGCGCCAGCAGCTTCGGACAGGAGGGCACAGATACGCAGTATTTT. This codes for CASSFGQEGTDTQYF. Full variable domain (rest looked up from reference TRBV5-1 and TRBJ2-3): KAGVTQTPRYLIKTRGQQVTLSCSPISGHRSVSWYQQTPGQGLQFLFEYFSETQRNKGNFPGRFSGRQFSNSRSEMNVSTLELGDSALYLCASSFGQEGTDTQYFGPGTRLTVL.

The genes are TRBV7-2 and TRBJ2-3; the D gene is possibly TRBD2 (6 bases). This CDR3 has 14 residues. Looked up from germline, CDR1 is SGHTA and CDR2 is FQGNSA. V gave up 1 base and J gave up 5 bases, with 10 bases separating them. Written as DNA, the CDR3 is TGTGCCAGCAGCTTAGGTCCGGGGGAAGATACGCAGTATTTT. Residues: CASSLGPGEDTQYF.

This rearrangement joins TRBV4-1 to TRBJ1-3; 7 nucleotides align to TRBD1. The V segment lost 3 bases and the J segment 0 bases; nucleotides outside the gene matches: 5. The CDR3 spans 16 residues. Germline-derived CDR1 and CDR2 are MGHRA and YSYEKL. CDR3 in DNA: TGCGCCAGCAGCCATCGACAGGGAGACTCTGGAAACACCATATATTTT. This sequence encodes CASSHRQGDSGNTIYF.

This chain joins TRBV24-1 and TRBJ1-2; D unresolved. V lost 5 bases and J 7 bases, leaving 4 bases between the germline ends. The CDR3 has 10 amino acids. The germline gives CDR1 KGHDR, CDR2 SFDVKD. The CDR3 loop is CATSVGGYTF. The DNA for the CDR3 is TGTGCCACCAGTGTTGGTGGCTACACCTTC.

The V call is TRBV6-2 or TRBV6-3, the J call TRBJ2-7, with TRBD1 matching over 7 bases. Trimming at V came to 6 bases and at J to 6 bases, leaving 8 bases not matched to a gene. Looked up from germline, CDR1 is MNHEY and CDR2 is SVGEGT. This CDR3 has 13 amino acids. The CDR3 DNA is TGTGCCAGCAGCCAGGGGACAGCGGCCGAGCAGTACTTC. Amino acids: CASSQGTAAEQYF.

The V call is TRBV15, the J call TRBJ2-7, with D uncertain. The V end was cut by 3 bases, the J end by 5 bases, with 14 bases between. The CDR3 has 14 residues. CDR1 is LNHNV and CDR2 is YYDKDF in the germline V gene (reference sequence). The CDR3 DNA is TGTGCCACCAGCAGGAACCACGGACCTGACGAGCAGTACTTC. Its protein is CATSRNHGPDEQYF. Looking up the rest from reference TRBV15 and TRBJ2-7 gives the full variable domain: DAMVIQNPRYQVTQFGKPVTLSCSQTLNHNVMYWYQQKSSQAPKLLFHYYDKDFNNEADTPDNFQSRRPNTSFCFLDIRSPGLGDTAMYLCATSRNHGPDEQYFGPGTRLTVT.

This CDR3 reads CASSLVSAGSGNTIYF. For the CDR3, the DNA is TGTGCCAGCAGCTTAGTGTCGGCCGGCTCTGGAAACACCATATATTTT. V gene TRBV7-6 combines with J gene TRBJ1-3, with D hard to call. The germline V gene has CDR1 SGHVS and CDR2 FNYEAQ. V was shortened by 1 base and J by 0 bases, with 10 bases between the two germline ends. The CDR3 has 16 amino acids.

The CDR3 region has the DNA TGTGCCAGCAGCGGAGGGACTAGCGGGTACACAGATACGCAGTATTTT. As protein: CASSGGTSGYTDTQYF. The V call is TRBV9, the J call TRBJ2-3, with TRBD2 matching over 12 bases. Germline values: CDR1 SGDLS, CDR2 YYNGEE. V lost 3 bases, J lost 2 bases, and 4 bases stayed unmatched. The CDR3 has 16 residues.

V gene TRBV5-4 combines with J gene TRBJ2-1; 7 nucleotides agree with TRBD2. The CDR3 runs 12 residues. In germline, CDR1 is SGHNT, CDR2 YYREEE (reference sequence). V lost 4 bases to trimming and J lost 15 bases; unmatched junction nucleotides: 10. CDR3 bases: TGTGCCAGCAGCATCCGGCGGGGGAAGGGGTTCTTC. This sequence encodes CASSIRRGKGFF. Drawing the rest from reference TRBV5-4 and TRBJ2-1, the complete variable domain is ETGVTQSPTHLIKTRGQQVTLRCSSQSGHNTVSWYQQALGQGPQFIFQYYREEENGRGNFPPRFSGLQFPNYSSELNVNALELDDSALYLCASSIRRGKGFFGPGTRLTVL.

The V gene is TRBV20-1, the J gene TRBJ1-2, with D unclear. This CDR3 spans 11 amino acids. The V gene's germline CDR1 is DFQATT and CDR2 SNEGSKA (reference sequence). The germline V and J ends were trimmed by 0 bases and 4 bases, with 3 bases remaining between them. The CDR3 reads CSARDIYGYTF. CDR3 in DNA: TGCAGTGCTAGAGACATCTATGGCTACACCTTC.

This clone showed up just once. The chain couples TRBV18 to TRBJ1-5; D not certain. The V gene lost 3 bases and the J gene lost 3 bases, with 18 bases spanning the gap. This CDR3 is 17 amino acids long. The germline CDR1 and CDR2 sequences are KGHSH and LQKENI. The CDR3 loop is CASSPSELTVVNQPQHF. CDR3 nucleotide sequence: TGTGCCAGCTCACCGAGTGAATTGACGGTGGTCAATCAGCCCCAGCATTTT.

In DNA form, the CDR3 reads TGTGCCTGGAGTGCCCGGGAACCACTATACGAGCAGTACTTC. Its protein is CAWSAREPLYEQYF. J is TRBJ2-7 and V is TRBV30; tentatively, D is TRBD2 (5 bases). This CDR3 comprises 14 residues. V gave up 1 base and J gave up 4 bases, with 14 bases separating them. Germline lookup yields CDR1 GTSNPN and CDR2 SVGIG (reference sequence).